This is a list of T cell receptor beta chains from one sample in a study of beta chain features in type 1 diabetes. Sequencing was performed with immunoSEQ multiplex PCR; in TCRdb, only in-frame clones are kept and a portion is missing. The sample has under 950,000 clones, roughly 15% seen once; the top ten hold 0.023%. The sequenced sample consisted of naive CD4+ T cells from blood. The receptors were sampled from a woman younger than 30 in good health. CDR3s include the opening cysteine and the closing phenylalanine or tryptophan. D genes are given only for firm matches. Not every row has a clone size; where given, it reads once, few, many or a size class.

d_call | j_call | clone_size | v_call | cdr3_nt | cdr3_aa
- | TRBJ1-2 | - | TRBV29-1 | TGCAGCGCACAGGGTTTCGGCTATGGCTACACCTTC | CSAQGFGYGYTF
- | TRBJ1-3 | - | TRBV7-9 | TGTGCCAGCAGCTTAGTGGGCAGCAAATTCTCTGGAAACACCATATATTTT | CASSLVGSKFSGNTIYF
TRBD1 | TRBJ2-5 | few | TRBV6-5 | TGTGCCAGCAGTTACTCGGGAGGCAGGGGGCGGGAGACCCAGTACTTC | CASSYSGGRGRETQYF
- | TRBJ2-5 | few | TRBV6-5 | TGTGCCAGCAGGCGGACAGTTCGCGAGACCCAGTACTTC | CASRRTVRETQYF
TRBD2 | TRBJ2-3 | few | TRBV4-3 | TGCGCCAGCAGCCAAGATTCCCCTAGCGGGTTCACAGATACGCAGTATTTT | CASSQDSPSGFTDTQYF
TRBD2 | TRBJ2-7 | few | TRBV25-1 | TGTGCCAGCAGTGAAGCCGGACTAGCGGGAAGGTACGAGCAGTACTTC | CASSEAGLAGRYEQYF
- | TRBJ2-7 | - | TRBV5-1 | TGCGCCAGCAGCCCCCACGGTTCCGGCAATTACGAGCAGTACTTC | CASSPHGSGNYEQYF
TRBD1 | TRBJ1-2 | - | TRBV9 | TGTGCCAGCAGCGCGACAGGGCGCGCCTTCTATGGCTACACCTTC | CASSATGRAFYGYTF
- | TRBJ2-7 | - | TRBV18 | TGTGCCAGCTCCACCCTAGGTCCCCGCTACGAGCAGTACTTC | CASSTLGPRYEQYF
- | TRBJ2-7 | - | TRBV9 | TGTGCCAGCAGCGTATGGCCCAGTTCCTACGAGCAGTACTTC | CASSVWPSSYEQYF
- | TRBJ1-5 | few | TRBV7-8 | TGTGCCAGCAGCTGGGCCCGTGGCAGAAATGACGGGCAGCCCCAGCATTTT | CASSWARGRNDGQPQHF
- | TRBJ2-7 | few | TRBV7-9 | TGTGCCAGCAGCTTGGTTGGGACTGGGGCTACTGGGGAGCAGTACTTC | CASSLVGTGATGEQYF
- | TRBJ2-4 | - | TRBV7-8 | TGTGCCAGCAGCTTAGGTCGGGCAGGGTTAGCCAAAAACATTCAGTACTTC | CASSLGRAGLAKNIQYF
- | TRBJ2-7 | - | TRBV11-2 | TGTGCCAGCAGCTTAGACAGGTCAAACGAGCAGTACTTC | CASSLDRSNEQYF